This TCR beta chain was recovered during a study of T cell responses to AZD1222 COVID-19 vaccine. Within the sample, this clone is large. Its antigen is undetermined. J lost 5 bases, V lost 3 bases, and 6 bases had no gene match. Germline V gene data show CDR1 as KGHSH and CDR2 as LQKENI. The CDR3 extends over 14 amino acids. The study, taken as a whole, reports: Unmutated variant regions are reportedly targeted by nearly half of spike-specific TCRs. A rise in Spike-specific TCR breadth and depth followed two AZD1222 doses. Repertoire samples came only from after the peak T cell response. Spike was spanned by vaccine-associated CD4 TCRs, with dominance at 160-218 and 743-854.

Libraries were prepared by immunoSEQ multiplex PCR; TCRdb keeps only in-frame clonotypes and omits some of them. The table records around 150,000 clones, 80% to 95% of them present only once. This sequence was found in an adult who received the AZD1222 COVID-19 vaccine. Specimen: peripheral blood, collected 28 days after the second AZD1222 dose. This chain links TRBV18 with TRBJ1-1; 7 bases align to TRBD1. The DNA of the CDR3 is TGTGCCAGCTCACCGACAGGGTGGGGGACTGAAGCTTTCTTT. Amino acid sequence: CASSPTGWGTEAFF.